The next 18 T cell receptor beta chains were all read from a single sample in a study of blood T cell repertoires in COVID-19. Measured with immunoSEQ multiplex PCR; TCRdb has only the in-frame clones, and not every one. This sample carries approximately 49,000 clones, under 90% of them seen once, and the ten largest clones take 20% to 25%. The source material was peripheral blood. Source of these receptors: a woman aged 80 or over with COVID-19, enrolled during active disease.

CDR3 bases: TGTGCCAGCAGCGTAACCGCTAGCGTGGGCGAGCAGTACTTC. It specifies CASSVTASVGEQYF. The J gene is TRBJ2-7, the V gene TRBV9; possible D gene TRBD2, 6 bases. The length of the CDR3 is 14 residues. The V gene's germline CDR1 is SGDLS and CDR2 YYNGEE. Deletions cut 1 base from V and 6 bases from J, with 14 bases between.

This clone was recorded only once. The chain employs TRBV7-3 and TRBJ2-6, with 7 nucleotides matching TRBD1. CDR3 size: 19 residues. Germline V gene lookup returns CDR1 SGHTA and CDR2 FQGTGA. V gave up 1 base and J gave up 0 bases; unmatched junction bases: 9. DNA of the CDR3: TGTGCCAGCAGCTTAAGGACAAACAGGGGTTACTCTGGGGCCAACGTCCTGACTTTC. Amino acids: CASSLRTNRGYSGANVLTF.

The V and J genes are TRBV27 and TRBJ2-2, with a tentative D call TRBD1 (6 bases). The CDR3 contains 17 residues. CDR1 and CDR2 (germline): MNHEY, SMNVEV (reference sequence). Trimming took 3 bases from V and 1 from J, leaving 15 bases between them. CDR3 coding DNA: TGTGCCAGCAGTTTCTATTCCGGGACAAGGAACACCGGGGAGCTGTTTTTT. The encoded protein is CASSFYSGTRNTGELFF.

Many counts were recorded for this clone. The V and J genes are TRBV4-1 and TRBJ2-7; 7 bases line up with TRBD2. Germline V gene data show CDR1 as MGHRA and CDR2 as YSYEKL. V gave up 0 bases and J gave up 5 bases; unmatched junction bases: 7. CDR3 length: 15 residues. CDR3 nucleotides: TGCGCCAGCAGCCAAGATGGGGGAGGGCCGAACGAGCAGTACTTC. Translating gives CASSQDGGGPNEQYF.

The chain combines TRBV5-6 with TRBJ2-5, with D possibly matching TRBD1 (6 bases). The CDR3 sequence is 15 residues long. Germline V CDR1 and CDR2: SGHDT, YYEEEE. V gave up 3 bases and J gave up 1 base, with 13 bases separating them. Written as DNA, the CDR3 is TGTGCCAGCAGCTGGCCACAGGGACCCCAAGAGACCCAGTACTTC. Amino acids: CASSWPQGPQETQYF.

This chain links TRBV29-1 with TRBJ2-1; maybe TRBD2 (6 bases). Trimming pared 7 bases from V and 7 bases from J, leaving 14 bases between. Germline-derived CDR1 and CDR2 are SQVTM and ANQGSEA. The CDR3 loop spans 12 amino acids. DNA of the CDR3: TGCAGCGAGCGCCGGAGGGAGAATGAGCAGTTCTTC. This sequence encodes CSERRRENEQFF.

The V and J genes are TRBV3-1 (or the pseudogene TRBV3-2) and TRBJ2-5, with TRBD2 identical over 12 bases. The CDR3 length is 17 residues. V was clipped by 2 bases and J by 4 bases; unmatched bases: 8. CDR1 is LGHDT and CDR2 is YNNKEL in the germline V gene (reference sequence). This chain's CDR3 is CASSQHSSGRERETQYF. As DNA, the CDR3 is TGTGCCAGCAGCCAACACTCTAGCGGGAGGGAAAGAGAGACCCAGTACTTC.

This chain connects TRBV6-2 or TRBV6-3 to TRBJ2-3, with D possibly matching TRBD2 (6 bases). With 2 bases removed from V and 5 bases from J, the gap between germline ends came to 14 bases. The CDR3 runs to 15 residues. Germline V lookup: CDR1 MNHEY, CDR2 SVGEGT. The CDR3 region has the DNA TGTGCCAGCAGTTACCCCCCTACAGCGGGAGATACGCAGTATTTT. Translated: CASSYPPTAGDTQYF.

The chain employs TRBV14 and TRBJ1-2; D perhaps matches TRBD1 (6 bases). The germline gives CDR1 SGHDN, CDR2 FVKESK. V lost 3 bases and J lost 8, with 10 bases in between. This CDR3 is 12 amino acids long. The CDR3 loop reads CASSHGTLGYTF. CDR3 nucleotides: TGTGCCAGCAGCCACGGGACACTGGGCTACACCTTC.

This clone has just one count. The chain uses TRBV6-5 and TRBJ2-1; perhaps TRBD1 as D (5 bases). The CDR3 consists of 15 residues. The V end was cut by 6 bases, the J end by 0 bases, with 12 bases between. CDR1 MNHEY and CDR2 SVGAGI come from the germline V gene. CDR3 sequence reads: CASRTGHHSYNEQFF. In DNA, the CDR3 is TGTGCCAGCAGGACTGGACATCACTCCTACAATGAGCAGTTCTTC.

A single count supports this clone. V usage is TRBV25-1 and J usage is TRBJ2-1, with 9 bases fitting TRBD2. The CDR3 spans 16 residues. The germline gives CDR1 MGHDK, CDR2 SYGVNS. The ends lost 6 bases at V and 0 bases at J; junction bases unmatched: 6. CDR3 sequence (DNA): TGTGCCAGCAGCCCTCTAGCGGGGAGCTCCTACAATGAGCAGTTCTTC. Translated, it gives CASSPLAGSSYNEQFF.

The J gene is TRBJ2-3, the V gene TRBV4-2; 16 nucleotides line up with TRBD2. The CDR3 contains 18 residues. Trimming removed 4 bases from V and 1 base from J; junction bases left unmatched: 5. Germline lookup yields CDR1 LGHNA and CDR2 YNFKEQ. CDR3 in amino acids: CASSRGTSGRAGTDTQYF. CDR3 DNA: TGTGCCAGCAGCCGCGGGACTAGCGGGAGGGCCGGCACAGATACGCAGTATTTT.

The V gene is TRBV2, the J gene TRBJ2-1; 9 positions agree with TRBD2. The J segment lost 0 bases and the V segment lost 7 bases, leaving 7 bases of the junction unmatched. Germline-derived CDR1 and CDR2 are SNHLY and FYNNEI. This CDR3 has 16 amino acids. In nucleotides, the CDR3 is TGTGCCAGCAACGGACTAGCGCAGAGCTCCTACAATGAGCAGTTCTTC. It specifies CASNGLAQSSYNEQFF.

This chain uses TRBV18 with TRBJ2-1; TRBD2 aligns across 11 bases. The germline CDR1 and CDR2 sequences are KGHSH and LQKENI. This CDR3 contains 13 residues. V dropped 2 bases and J dropped 9; count of bases not matched to a gene: 0. The DNA for the CDR3 is TGTGCCAGCTCACCAGGGACTAGCGGTGAGCAGTTCTTC. It encodes CASSPGTSGEQFF.

This clone is a singleton in its sample. V gene TRBV3-1 (or the pseudogene TRBV3-2) combines with J gene TRBJ2-1; D may be TRBD1 (6 bases). Per the germline V gene, CDR1 is LGHDT and CDR2 is YNNKEL (reference sequence). The CDR3 length is 15 residues. V was clipped by 4 bases and J by 1 base, with 11 bases between them. CDR3: CASSPGQGSYNEQFF. The CDR3, as DNA: TGTGCCAGCAGCCCCGGGCAGGGGTCCTACAATGAGCAGTTCTTC.

The rearrangement uses TRBV9 and TRBJ1-2; D possibly corresponds to TRBD1 (5 bases). This CDR3 has 16 residues. V dropped 3 bases and J dropped 3 bases, with 18 bases sitting between them. CDR1 is SGDLS, CDR2 YYNGEE, per germline. This chain's CDR3 is CASSAGGGTTYYGYTF. DNA for the CDR3: TGTGCCAGCAGCGCGGGGGGGGGAACGACTTACTATGGCTACACCTTC.

J is TRBJ2-1 and V is TRBV2; 7 nucleotides match TRBD2. V lost 6 bases to trimming and J lost 8 bases; unmatched junction nucleotides: 7. Looked up from germline, CDR1 is SNHLY and CDR2 is FYNNEI. This CDR3 has 13 residues. The CDR3, as DNA: TGTGCCAGCAGGGCAAATAGCGGGTATGAGCAGTTCTTC. This sequence encodes CASRANSGYEQFF.

This chain links TRBV7-2 with TRBJ1-1; tentative D call: TRBD1 (5 bases). CDR1 is SGHTA, CDR2 FQGNSA, per germline. Trimming left V 5 bases short and J 1 base short, with 14 bases between. The CDR3 loop spans 15 amino acids. CDR3 sequence reads: CASSPRGGANTEAFF. Written as DNA, the CDR3 is TGTGCCAGCAGCCCACGGGGGGGAGCGAACACTGAAGCTTTCTTT.